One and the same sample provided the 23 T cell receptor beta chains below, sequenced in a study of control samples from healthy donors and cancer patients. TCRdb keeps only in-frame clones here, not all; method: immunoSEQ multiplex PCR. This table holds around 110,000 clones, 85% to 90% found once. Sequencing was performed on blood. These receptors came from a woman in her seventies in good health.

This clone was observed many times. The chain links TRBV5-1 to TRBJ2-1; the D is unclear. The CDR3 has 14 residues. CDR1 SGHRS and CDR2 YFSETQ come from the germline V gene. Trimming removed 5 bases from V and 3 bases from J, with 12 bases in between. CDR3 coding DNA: TGCGCCAGCAGTGATCTTTCGGACTACAATGAGCAGTTCTTC. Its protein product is CASSDLSDYNEQFF.

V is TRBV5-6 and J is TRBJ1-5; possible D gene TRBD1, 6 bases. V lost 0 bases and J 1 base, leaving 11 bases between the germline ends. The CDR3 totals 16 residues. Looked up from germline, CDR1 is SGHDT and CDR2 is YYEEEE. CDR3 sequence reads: CASSLGAGASNQPQHF. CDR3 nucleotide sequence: TGTGCCAGCAGCTTGGGCGCGGGGGCGAGCAATCAGCCCCAGCATTTT. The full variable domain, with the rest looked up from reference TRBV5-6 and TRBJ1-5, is DAGVTQSPTHLIKTRGQQVTLRCSPKSGHDTVSWYQQALGQGPQFIFQYYEEEERQRGNFPDRFSGHQFPNYSSELNVNALLLGDSALYLCASSLGAGASNQPQHFGDGTRLSIL.

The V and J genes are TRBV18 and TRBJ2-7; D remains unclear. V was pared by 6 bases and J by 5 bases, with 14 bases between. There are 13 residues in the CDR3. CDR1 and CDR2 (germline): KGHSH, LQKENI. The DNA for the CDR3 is TGTGCCAGCTCGCAGTCTTTCACCCACGAGCAGTACTTC. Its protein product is CASSQSFTHEQYF.

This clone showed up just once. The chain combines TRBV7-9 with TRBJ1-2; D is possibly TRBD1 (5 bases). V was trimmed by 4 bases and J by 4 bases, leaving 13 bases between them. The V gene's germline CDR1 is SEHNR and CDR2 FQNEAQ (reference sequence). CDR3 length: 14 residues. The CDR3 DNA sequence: TGTGCCAGCAGCTCTCCCGGGACTGCCTATGGCTACACCTTC. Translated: CASSSPGTAYGYTF.

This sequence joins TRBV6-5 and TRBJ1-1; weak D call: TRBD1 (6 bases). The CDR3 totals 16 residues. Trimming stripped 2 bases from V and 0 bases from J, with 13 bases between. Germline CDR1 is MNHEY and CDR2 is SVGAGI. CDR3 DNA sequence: TGTGCCAGCAGTTACGGATGGGGGGACATGAACACTGAAGCTTTCTTT. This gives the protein CASSYGWGDMNTEAFF.

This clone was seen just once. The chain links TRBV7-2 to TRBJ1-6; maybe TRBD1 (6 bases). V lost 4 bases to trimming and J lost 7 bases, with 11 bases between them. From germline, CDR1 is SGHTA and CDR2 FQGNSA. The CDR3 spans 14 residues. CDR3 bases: TGTGCCAGCAGCTACGAAAGGGGGAATTCACCCCTCCACTTT. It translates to CASSYERGNSPLHF.

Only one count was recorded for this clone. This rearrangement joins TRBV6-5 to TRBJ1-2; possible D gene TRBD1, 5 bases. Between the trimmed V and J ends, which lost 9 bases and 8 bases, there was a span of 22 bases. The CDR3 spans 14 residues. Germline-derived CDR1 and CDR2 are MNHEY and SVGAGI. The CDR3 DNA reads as TGTGCCAGTCGAGAACCGGGACGGATCGGGGGCTACACCTTC. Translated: CASREPGRIGGYTF.

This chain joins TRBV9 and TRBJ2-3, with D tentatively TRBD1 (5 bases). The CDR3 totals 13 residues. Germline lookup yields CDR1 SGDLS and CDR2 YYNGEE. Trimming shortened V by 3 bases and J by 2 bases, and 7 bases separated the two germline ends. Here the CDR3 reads CASSGGNTDTQYF. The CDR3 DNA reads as TGTGCCAGCAGCGGGGGCAACACAGATACGCAGTATTTT.

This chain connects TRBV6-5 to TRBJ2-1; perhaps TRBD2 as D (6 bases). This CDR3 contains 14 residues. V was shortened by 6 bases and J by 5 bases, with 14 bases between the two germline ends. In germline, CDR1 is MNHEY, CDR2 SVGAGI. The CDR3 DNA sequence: TGTGCCAGCAGCCCCGGGGGAGACCACAATGAGCAGTTCTTC. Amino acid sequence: CASSPGGDHNEQFF.

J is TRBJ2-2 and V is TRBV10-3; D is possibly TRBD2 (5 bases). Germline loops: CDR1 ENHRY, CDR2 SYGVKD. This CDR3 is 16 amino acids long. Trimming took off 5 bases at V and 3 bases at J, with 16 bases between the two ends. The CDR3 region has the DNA TGTGCCATCAGTAAACCTGGGAGTACGGACACCGGGGAGCTGTTTTTT. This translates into CAISKPGSTDTGELFF.

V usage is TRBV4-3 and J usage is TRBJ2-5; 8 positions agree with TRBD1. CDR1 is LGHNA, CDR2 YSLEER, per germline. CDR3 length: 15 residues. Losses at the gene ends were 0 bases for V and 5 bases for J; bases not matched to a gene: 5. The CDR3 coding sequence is TGCGCCAGCAGCCAAGATCGGACAGGGTGGGAGACCCAGTACTTC. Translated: CASSQDRTGWETQYF.

The CDR3 reads CASSPLPGQDTGELFF. The CDR3 nucleotides read TGTGCCAGCAGCCCTTTACCGGGACAGGACACCGGGGAGCTGTTTTTT. J is TRBJ2-2 and V is TRBV5-6; the match to TRBD1 covers 8 bases. The V segment lost 4 bases and the J segment 3 bases; nucleotides outside the gene matches: 8. Per the germline V gene, CDR1 is SGHDT and CDR2 is YYEEEE. There are 16 residues in the CDR3.

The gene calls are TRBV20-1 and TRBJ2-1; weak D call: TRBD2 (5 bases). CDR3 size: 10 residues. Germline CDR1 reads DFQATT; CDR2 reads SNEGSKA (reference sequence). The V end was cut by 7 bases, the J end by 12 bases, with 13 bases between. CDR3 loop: CSVPQEAQFF. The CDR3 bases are TGCAGTGTTCCGCAGGAGGCGCAGTTCTTC.

CDR3 amino acids: CASSDTYEQYF. DNA of the CDR3: TGTGCCAGCAGTGACACCTACGAGCAGTACTTC. This chain joins TRBV6-1 and TRBJ2-7; D call uncertain. The V and J ends lost 3 bases and 2 bases respectively, with 2 bases between them. The CDR3 covers 11 residues. Germline V lookup: CDR1 MNHNS, CDR2 SASEGT.

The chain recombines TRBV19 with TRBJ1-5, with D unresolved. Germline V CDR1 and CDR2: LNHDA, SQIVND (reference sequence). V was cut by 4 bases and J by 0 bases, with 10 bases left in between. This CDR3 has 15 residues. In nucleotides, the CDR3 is TGTGCCAGTAGTACCCGGACGGTTAGCAATCAGCCCCAGCATTTT. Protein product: CASSTRTVSNQPQHF.

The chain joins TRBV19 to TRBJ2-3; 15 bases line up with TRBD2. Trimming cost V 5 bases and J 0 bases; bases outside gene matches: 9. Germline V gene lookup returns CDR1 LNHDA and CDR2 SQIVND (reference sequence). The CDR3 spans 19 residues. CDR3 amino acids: CASSVGLAGGRSSTDTQYF. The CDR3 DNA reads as TGTGCCAGTAGTGTGGGACTAGCGGGGGGACGATCTAGCACAGATACGCAGTATTTT.

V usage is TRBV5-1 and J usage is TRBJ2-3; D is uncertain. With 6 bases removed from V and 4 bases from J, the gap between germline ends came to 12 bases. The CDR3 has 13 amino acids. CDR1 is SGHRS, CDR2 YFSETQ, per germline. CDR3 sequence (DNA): TGCGCCAGCACCCGTTCTGGCGCAGATACGCAGTATTTT. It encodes CASTRSGADTQYF.

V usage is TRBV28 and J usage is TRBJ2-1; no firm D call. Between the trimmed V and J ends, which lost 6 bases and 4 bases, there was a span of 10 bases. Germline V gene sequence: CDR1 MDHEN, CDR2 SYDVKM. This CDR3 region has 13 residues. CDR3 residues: CASRRTEYNEQFF. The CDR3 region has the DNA TGTGCCAGCAGACGCACGGAATACAATGAGCAGTTCTTC.

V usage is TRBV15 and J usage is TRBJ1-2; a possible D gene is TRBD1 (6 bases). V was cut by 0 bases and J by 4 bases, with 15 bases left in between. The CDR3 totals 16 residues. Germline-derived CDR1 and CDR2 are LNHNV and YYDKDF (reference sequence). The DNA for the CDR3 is TGTGCCACCAGCAGAGAGGCAGGGGACATCAGCTATGGCTACACCTTC. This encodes CATSREAGDISYGYTF.

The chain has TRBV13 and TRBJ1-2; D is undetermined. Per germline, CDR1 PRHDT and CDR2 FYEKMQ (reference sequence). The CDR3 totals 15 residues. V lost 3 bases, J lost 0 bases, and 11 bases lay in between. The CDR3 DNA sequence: TGTGCCAGCAGCTTCGCGTCCCGTCCTAACTATGGCTACACCTTC. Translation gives CASSFASRPNYGYTF.

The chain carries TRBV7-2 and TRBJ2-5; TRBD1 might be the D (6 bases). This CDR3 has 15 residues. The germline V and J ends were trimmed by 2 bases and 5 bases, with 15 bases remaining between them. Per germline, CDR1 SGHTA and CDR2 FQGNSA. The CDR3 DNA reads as TGTGCCAGCAGCTTATTGGTGGGGGCGCGGGAGACCCAGTACTTC. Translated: CASSLLVGARETQYF.

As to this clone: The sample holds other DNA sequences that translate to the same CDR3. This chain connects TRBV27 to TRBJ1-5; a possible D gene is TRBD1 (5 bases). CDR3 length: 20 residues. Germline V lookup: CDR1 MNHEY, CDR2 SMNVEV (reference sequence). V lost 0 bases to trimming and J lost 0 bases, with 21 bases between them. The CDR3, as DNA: TGTGCCAGCAGTTTATCGCATAGGACGGGACTAATCCATAGCAATCAGCCCCAGCATTTT. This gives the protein CASSLSHRTGLIHSNQPQHF.

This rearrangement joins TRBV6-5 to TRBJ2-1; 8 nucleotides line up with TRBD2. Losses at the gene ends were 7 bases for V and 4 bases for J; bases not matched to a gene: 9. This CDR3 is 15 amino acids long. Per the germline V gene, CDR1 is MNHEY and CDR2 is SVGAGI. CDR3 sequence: CASTTGGVGYNEQFF. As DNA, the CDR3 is TGTGCCAGCACAACCGGGGGGGTCGGGTACAATGAGCAGTTCTTC.